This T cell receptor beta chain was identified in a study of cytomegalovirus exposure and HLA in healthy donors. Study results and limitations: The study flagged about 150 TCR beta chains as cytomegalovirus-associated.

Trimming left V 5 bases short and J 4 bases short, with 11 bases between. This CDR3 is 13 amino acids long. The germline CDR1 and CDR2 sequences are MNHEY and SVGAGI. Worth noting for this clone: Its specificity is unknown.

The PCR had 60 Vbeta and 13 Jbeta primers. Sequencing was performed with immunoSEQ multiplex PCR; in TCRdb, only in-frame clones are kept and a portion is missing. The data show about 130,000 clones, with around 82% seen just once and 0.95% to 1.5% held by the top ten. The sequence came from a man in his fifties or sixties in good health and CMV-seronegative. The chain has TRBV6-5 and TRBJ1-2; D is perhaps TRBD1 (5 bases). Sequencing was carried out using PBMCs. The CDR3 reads CASSRDRIYGYTF. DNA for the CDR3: TGTGCCAGCAGTCGCGACAGAATCTATGGCTACACCTTC.